This T cell receptor beta chain derives from a study of blood T cell repertoires in COVID-19. Here immunoSEQ multiplex PCR was the method, and the copy in TCRdb shows in-frame clones only, minus some. Among 150,000 to 200,000 clones, around 79% were seen once, and the ten largest hold roughly 28%. The germline gives CDR1 LNHDA, CDR2 SQIVND (reference sequence). The CDR3 length is 16 residues. J lost 10 bases, V lost 7 bases, and 15 bases had no gene match. Specimen: peripheral blood. The chain recombines TRBV19 with TRBJ2-1, with TRBD2 identical over 11 bases. This TCR came from a woman aged 70-85 years with acute or convalescent COVID-19. The chain's CDR3 is CASTTSGTSGSMEQFF. In DNA form, the CDR3 reads TGTGCCAGTACGACCTCCGGAACTAGCGGGAGCATGGAGCAGTTCTTC.